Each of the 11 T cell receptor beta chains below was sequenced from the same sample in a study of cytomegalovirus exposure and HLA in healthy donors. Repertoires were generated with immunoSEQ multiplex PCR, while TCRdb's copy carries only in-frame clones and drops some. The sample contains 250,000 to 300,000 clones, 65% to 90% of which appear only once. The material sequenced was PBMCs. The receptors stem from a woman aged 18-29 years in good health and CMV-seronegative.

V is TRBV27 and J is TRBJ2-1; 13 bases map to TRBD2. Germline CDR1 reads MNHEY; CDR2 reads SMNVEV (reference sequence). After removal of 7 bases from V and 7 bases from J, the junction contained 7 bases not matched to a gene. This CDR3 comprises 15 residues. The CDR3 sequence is CASTSGTSGKNEQFF. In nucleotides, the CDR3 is TGTGCCAGCACATCCGGGACTAGCGGGAAGAATGAGCAGTTCTTC.

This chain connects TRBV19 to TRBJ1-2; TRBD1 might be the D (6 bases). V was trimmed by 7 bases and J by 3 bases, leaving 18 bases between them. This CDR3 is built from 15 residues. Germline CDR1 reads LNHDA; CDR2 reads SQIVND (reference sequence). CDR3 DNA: TGTGCCAGTACCCCGACCAGGGGATCTCACTATGGCTACACCTTC. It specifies CASTPTRGSHYGYTF.

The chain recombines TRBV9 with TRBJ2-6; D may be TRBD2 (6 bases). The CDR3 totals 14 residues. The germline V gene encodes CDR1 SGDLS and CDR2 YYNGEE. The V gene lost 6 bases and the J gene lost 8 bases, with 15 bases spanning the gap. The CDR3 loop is CASTYPGLSNVLTF. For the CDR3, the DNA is TGTGCCAGCACCTACCCGGGACTCTCCAACGTCCTGACTTTC. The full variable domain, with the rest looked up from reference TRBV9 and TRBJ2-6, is DSGVTQTPKHLITATGQRVTLRCSPRSGDLSVYWYQQSLDQGLQFLIQYYNGEERAKGNILERFSAQQFPDLHSELNLSSLELGDSALYFCASTYPGLSNVLTFGAGSRLTVL.

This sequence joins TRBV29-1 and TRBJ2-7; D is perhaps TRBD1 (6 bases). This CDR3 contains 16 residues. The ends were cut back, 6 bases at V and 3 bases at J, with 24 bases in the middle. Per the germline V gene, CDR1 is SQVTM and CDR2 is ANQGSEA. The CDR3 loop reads CSVTGLLGDTNYEQYF. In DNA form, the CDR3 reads TGCAGCGTCACTGGTCTTCTAGGGGACACTAACTACGAGCAGTACTTC.

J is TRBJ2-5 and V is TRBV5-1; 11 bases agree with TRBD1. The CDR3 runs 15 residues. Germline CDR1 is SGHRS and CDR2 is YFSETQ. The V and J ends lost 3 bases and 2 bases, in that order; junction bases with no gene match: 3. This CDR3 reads CASSSGQGEQETQYF. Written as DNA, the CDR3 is TGCGCCAGCAGCTCGGGACAGGGGGAACAAGAGACCCAGTACTTC.

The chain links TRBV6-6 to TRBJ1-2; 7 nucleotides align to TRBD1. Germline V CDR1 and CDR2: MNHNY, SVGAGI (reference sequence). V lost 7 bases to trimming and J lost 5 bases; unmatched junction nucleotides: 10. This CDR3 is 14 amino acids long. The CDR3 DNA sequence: TGTGCCAGCAAGTCGACAGGGAAGGATTATGGCTACACCTTC. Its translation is CASKSTGKDYGYTF.

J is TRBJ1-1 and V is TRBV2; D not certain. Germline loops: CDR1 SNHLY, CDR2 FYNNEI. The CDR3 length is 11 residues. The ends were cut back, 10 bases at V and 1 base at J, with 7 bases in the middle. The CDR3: CAMAGNTEAFF. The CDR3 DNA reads TGTGCCATGGCGGGGAACACTGAAGCTTTCTTT.

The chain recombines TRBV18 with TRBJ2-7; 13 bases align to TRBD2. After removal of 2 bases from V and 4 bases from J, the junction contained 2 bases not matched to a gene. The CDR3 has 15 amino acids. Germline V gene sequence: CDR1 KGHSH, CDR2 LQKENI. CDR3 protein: CASSPTSGRVYEQYF. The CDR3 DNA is TGTGCCAGCTCACCAACTAGCGGGAGGGTATACGAGCAGTACTTC. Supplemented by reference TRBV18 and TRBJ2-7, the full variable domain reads NAGVMQNPRHLVRRRGQEARLRCSPMKGHSHVYWYRQLPEEGLKFMVYLQKENIIDESGMPKERFSAEFPKEGPSILRIQQVVRGDSAAYFCASSPTSGRVYEQYFGPGTRLTVT.

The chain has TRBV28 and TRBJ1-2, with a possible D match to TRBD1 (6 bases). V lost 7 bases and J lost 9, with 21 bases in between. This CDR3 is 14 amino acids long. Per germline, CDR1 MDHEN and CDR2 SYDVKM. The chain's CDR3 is CASTVPGQTYRYTF. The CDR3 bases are TGTGCCAGCACCGTGCCCGGACAGACTTATCGCTACACCTTC.

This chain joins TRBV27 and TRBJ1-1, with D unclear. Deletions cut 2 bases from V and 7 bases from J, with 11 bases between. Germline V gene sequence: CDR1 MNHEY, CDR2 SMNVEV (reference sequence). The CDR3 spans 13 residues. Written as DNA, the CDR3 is TGTGCCAGCAGTTTAGCGTACCGGGGTGAAGCTTTCTTT. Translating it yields CASSLAYRGEAFF.

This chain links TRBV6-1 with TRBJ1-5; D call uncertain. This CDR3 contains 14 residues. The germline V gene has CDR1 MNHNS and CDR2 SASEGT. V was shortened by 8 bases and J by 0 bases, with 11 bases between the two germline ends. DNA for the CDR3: TGTGCCAGCCGGGAACATCTTAGCAATCAGCCCCAGCATTTT. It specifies CASREHLSNQPQHF.